The rows below give T cell receptor beta chains drawn from one sample of a study of regulatory T cells in long-lasting Graves disease. Via MiXCR, TCRdb re-called the multiplex PCR reads, giving one row per CDR3 protein. The sample has some 330,000 distinct CDR3 sequences, about 11% seen once; the top ten hold about 19%. These records were also assigned to another study, of T cells in Graves' hyperthyroidism and ophthalmopathy.

This sample comprised peripheral blood mononuclear cells (PBMCs), obtained at new diagnosis, from a patient treated with antithyroid drugs. The receptors were sampled from a woman aged 18-30 years with Graves disease. The CDR3 runs from the conserved cysteine through the conserved F or W. The D gene is left open where the match is weak. Where a row states a size, it is once, few, many or the class of an expanded clone; other rows omit it.

V: TRBV4-1
size: few
D: -
J: TRBJ2-3
CDR3: CASRVQGRDTQYF
DNA: TGCGCCAGCAGAGTACAGGGGAGGGATACGCAGTATTTT

V: TRBV6-1
size: many
D: -
J: TRBJ1-5
CDR3: CASSPDSHNQPQHF
DNA: TGTGCCAGCAGTCCCGACAGTCACAATCAGCCCCAGCATTTT

V: TRBV9
size: few
D: TRBD2
J: TRBJ2-1
CDR3: CASSIPERGDYNEQFF
DNA: TGTGCCAGCAGCATCCCCGAGCGGGGGGATTACAATGAGCAGTTCTTC

V: TRBV6-2/TRBV6-3
size: many
D: -
J: TRBJ1-1
CDR3: CASSYSVGTDVEAFF
DNA: TGTGCCAGCAGTTACTCGGTTGGGACGGATGTTGAAGCTTTCTTT

V: TRBV30
size: many
D: TRBD2
J: TRBJ2-1
CDR3: CAWSGSGGRGRFYNEQFF
DNA: TGTGCCTGGAGTGGATCAGGAGGGCGCGGGAGGTTTTACAATGAGCAGTTCTTC

V: TRBV20-1
size: many
D: -
J: TRBJ2-1
CDR3: CSASGARGLRGSYNEQFF
DNA: TGCAGTGCTAGTGGGGCTAGAGGGCTCCGTGGCTCCTACAATGAGCAGTTCTTC

V: TRBV19
size: many
D: -
J: TRBJ1-1
CDR3: CASSQVQAGVDPNTEAFF
DNA: TGTGCCAGTAGTCAGGTACAGGCAGGAGTGGACCCGAACACTGAAGCTTTCTTT

V: TRBV4-1
size: many
D: -
J: TRBJ1-5
CDR3: CASSPAAGSNQPQHF
DNA: TGCGCCAGCAGCCCGGCCGCGGGGAGCAATCAGCCCCAGCATTTT

V: TRBV28
size: many
D: TRBD2
J: TRBJ2-5
CDR3: CASSPGGTSGNQETQYF
DNA: TGTGCCAGCAGCCCAGGGGGGACTAGCGGGAACCAAGAGACCCAGTACTTC

V: TRBV10-3
size: few
D: -
J: TRBJ1-4
CDR3: CAISDRIATNEKLFF
DNA: TGTGCCATCAGTGACAGGATAGCAACTAATGAAAAACTGTTTTTT

V: TRBV4-3
size: -
D: -
J: TRBJ1-4
CDR3: CASSLEGSTNEKLFF
DNA: TGCGCCAGCAGCCTAGAAGGGTCAACTAATGAAAAACTGTTTTTT

V: TRBV7-8
size: few
D: TRBD2
J: TRBJ2-7
CDR3: CASSLGSGRAFYEQYF
DNA: TGTGCCAGCAGCTTAGGAAGCGGGAGGGCCTTCTACGAGCAGTACTTC

V: TRBV18
size: -
D: -
J: TRBJ1-2
CDR3: CASSLSTGNYGYTF
DNA: TGTGCCAGCTCACTCTCGACAGGAAACTATGGCTACACCTTC

V: TRBV20-1
size: few
D: -
J: TRBJ2-5
CDR3: CSAPFYAGTTDFQETQYF
DNA: TGCAGTGCACCATTTTACGCCGGGACGACCGACTTCCAAGAGACCCAGTACTTC

V: TRBV7-8
size: many
D: TRBD2
J: TRBJ2-1
CDR3: CASSIGYSGRAYNEQFF
DNA: TGTGCCAGCAGCATTGGTTATAGCGGGAGGGCCTACAATGAGCAGTTCTTC